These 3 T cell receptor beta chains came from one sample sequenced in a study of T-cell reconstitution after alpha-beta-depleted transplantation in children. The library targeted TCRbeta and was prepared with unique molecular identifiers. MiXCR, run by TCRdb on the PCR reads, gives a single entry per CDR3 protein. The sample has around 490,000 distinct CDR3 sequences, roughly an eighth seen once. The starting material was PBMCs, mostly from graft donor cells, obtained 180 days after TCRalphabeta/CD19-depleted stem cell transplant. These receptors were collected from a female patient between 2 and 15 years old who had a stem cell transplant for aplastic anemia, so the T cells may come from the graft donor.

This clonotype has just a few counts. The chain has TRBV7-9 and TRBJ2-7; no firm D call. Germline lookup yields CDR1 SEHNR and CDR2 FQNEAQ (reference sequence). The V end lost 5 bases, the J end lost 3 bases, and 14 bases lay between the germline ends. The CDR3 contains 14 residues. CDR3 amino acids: CASSTDYVIYEQYF. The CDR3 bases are TGTGCCAGCAGCACAGATTACGTGATCTACGAGCAGTACTTC.

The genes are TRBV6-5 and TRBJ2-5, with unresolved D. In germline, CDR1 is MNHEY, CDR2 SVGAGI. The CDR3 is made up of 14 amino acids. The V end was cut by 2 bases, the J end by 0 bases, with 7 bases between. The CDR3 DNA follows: TGTGCCAGCAGTTACGACGTGTACCAAGAGACCCAGTACTTC. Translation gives CASSYDVYQETQYF.

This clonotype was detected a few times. The CDR3 region is CATSISGSPYQETQYF. CDR3 sequence (DNA): TGTGCCACCAGCATTAGCGGGAGCCCTTACCAAGAGACCCAGTACTTC. This chain joins TRBV15 and TRBJ2-5, with 9 bases fitting TRBD2. The germline CDR1 and CDR2 sequences are LNHNV and YYDKDF (reference sequence). The CDR3 extends over 16 amino acids. Unmatched junction bases numbered 6, after V lost 4 bases and J lost 0 bases.